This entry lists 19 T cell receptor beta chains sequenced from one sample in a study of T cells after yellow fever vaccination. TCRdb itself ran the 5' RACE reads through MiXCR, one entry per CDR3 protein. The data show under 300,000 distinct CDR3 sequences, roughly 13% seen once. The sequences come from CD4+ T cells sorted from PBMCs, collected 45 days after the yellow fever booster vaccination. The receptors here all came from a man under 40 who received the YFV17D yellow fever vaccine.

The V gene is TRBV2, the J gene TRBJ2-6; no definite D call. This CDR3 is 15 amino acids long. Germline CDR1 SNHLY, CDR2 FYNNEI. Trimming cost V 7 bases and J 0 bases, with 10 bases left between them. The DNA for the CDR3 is TGTGCCAGCACCCCGGAGAGCTCTGGGGCCAACGTCCTGACTTTC. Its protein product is CASTPESSGANVLTF.

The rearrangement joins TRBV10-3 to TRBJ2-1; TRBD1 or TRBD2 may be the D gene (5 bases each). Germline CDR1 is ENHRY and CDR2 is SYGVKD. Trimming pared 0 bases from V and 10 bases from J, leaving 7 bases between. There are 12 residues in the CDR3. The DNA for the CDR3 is TGTGCCATCAGTGAGTCTGGGACGGAGCAGTTCTTC. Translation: CAISESGTEQFF.

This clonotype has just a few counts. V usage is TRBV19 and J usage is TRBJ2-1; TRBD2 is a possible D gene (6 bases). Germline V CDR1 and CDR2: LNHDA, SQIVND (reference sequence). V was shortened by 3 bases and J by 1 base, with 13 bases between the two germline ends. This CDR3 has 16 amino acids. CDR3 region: CASSIGGIRSYNEQFF. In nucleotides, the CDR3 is TGTGCCAGTAGTATCGGGGGAATCAGATCCTACAATGAGCAGTTCTTC.

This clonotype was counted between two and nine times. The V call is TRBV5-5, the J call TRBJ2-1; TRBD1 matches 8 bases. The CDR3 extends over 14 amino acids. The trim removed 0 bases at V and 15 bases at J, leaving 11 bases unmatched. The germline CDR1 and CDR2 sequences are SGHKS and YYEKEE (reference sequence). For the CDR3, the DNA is TGTGCCAGCAGCTTGGCAGGGACAGGTCTGAAGCTGTTCTTC. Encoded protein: CASSLAGTGLKLFF.

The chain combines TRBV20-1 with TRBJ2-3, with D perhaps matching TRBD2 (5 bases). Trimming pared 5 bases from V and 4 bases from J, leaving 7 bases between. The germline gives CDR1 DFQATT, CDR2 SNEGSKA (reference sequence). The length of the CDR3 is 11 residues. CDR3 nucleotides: TGCAGTGCTCAGAGGGCAGATACGCAGTATTTT. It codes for CSAQRADTQYF.

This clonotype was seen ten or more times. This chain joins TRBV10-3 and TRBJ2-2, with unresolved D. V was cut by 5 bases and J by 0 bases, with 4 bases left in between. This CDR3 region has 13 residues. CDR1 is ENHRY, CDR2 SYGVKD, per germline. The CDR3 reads CAISLPNTGELFF. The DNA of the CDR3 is TGTGCCATCAGTCTTCCGAACACCGGGGAGCTGTTTTTT.

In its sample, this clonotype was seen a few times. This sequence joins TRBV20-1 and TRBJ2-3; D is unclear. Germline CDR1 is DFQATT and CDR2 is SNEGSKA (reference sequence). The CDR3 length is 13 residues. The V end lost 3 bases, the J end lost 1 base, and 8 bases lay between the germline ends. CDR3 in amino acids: CSASRQGTDTQYF. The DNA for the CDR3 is TGCAGTGCTAGTCGGCAGGGCACAGATACGCAGTATTTT.

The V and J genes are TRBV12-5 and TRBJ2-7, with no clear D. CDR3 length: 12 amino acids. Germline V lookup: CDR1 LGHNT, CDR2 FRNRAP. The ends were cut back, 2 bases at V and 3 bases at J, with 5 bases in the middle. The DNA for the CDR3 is TGTGCTAGTGGTTTGCAAATCTACGAGCAGTACTTC. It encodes CASGLQIYEQYF.

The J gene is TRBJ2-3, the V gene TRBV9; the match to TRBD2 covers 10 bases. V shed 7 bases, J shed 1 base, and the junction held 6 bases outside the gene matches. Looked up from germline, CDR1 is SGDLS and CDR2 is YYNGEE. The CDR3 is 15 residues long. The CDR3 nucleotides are TGTGCCAGCGGTAGGACTAGCGGTGGCACAGATACGCAGTATTTT. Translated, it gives CASGRTSGGTDTQYF. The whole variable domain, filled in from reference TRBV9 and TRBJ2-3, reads DSGVTQTPKHLITATGQRVTLRCSPRSGDLSVYWYQQSLDQGLQFLIQYYNGEERAKGNILERFSAQQFPDLHSELNLSSLELGDSALYFCASGRTSGGTDTQYFGPGTRLTVL.

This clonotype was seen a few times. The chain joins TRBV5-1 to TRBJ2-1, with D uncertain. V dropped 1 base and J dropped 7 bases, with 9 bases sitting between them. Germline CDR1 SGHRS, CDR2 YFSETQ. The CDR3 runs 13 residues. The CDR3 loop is CASSLNTVNEQFF. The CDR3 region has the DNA TGCGCCAGCAGCTTGAACACAGTTAATGAGCAGTTCTTC.

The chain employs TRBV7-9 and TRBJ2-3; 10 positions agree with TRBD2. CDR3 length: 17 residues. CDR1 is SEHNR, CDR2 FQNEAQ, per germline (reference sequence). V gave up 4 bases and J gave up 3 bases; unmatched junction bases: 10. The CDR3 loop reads CASSYLAGDPGTDTQYF. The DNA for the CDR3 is TGTGCCAGCAGCTATCTAGCGGGAGATCCGGGGACAGATACGCAGTATTTT.

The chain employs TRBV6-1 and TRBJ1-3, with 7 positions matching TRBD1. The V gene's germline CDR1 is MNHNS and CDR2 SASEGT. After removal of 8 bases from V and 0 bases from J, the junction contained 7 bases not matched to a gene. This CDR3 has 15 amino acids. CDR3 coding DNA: TGTGCCAGCCAGGGGGGAGGGGACTCTGGAAACACCATATATTTT. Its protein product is CASQGGGDSGNTIYF.

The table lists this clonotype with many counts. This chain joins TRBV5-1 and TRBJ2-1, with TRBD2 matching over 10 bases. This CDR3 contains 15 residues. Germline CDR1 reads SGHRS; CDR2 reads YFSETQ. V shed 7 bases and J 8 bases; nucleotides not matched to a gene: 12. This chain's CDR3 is CASRGLASGSDEQFF. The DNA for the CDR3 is TGCGCCAGCCGGGGCTTGGCTAGCGGGAGCGATGAGCAGTTCTTC. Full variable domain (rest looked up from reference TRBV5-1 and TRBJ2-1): KAGVTQTPRYLIKTRGQQVTLSCSPISGHRSVSWYQQTPGQGLQFLFEYFSETQRNKGNFPGRFSGRQFSNSRSEMNVSTLELGDSALYLCASRGLASGSDEQFFGPGTRLTVL.

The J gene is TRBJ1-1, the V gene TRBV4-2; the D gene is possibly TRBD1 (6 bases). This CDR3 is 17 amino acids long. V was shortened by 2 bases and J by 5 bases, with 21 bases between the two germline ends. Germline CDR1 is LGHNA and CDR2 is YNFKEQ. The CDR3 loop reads CASSQTQGSDIGTEAFF. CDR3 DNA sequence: TGTGCCAGCAGCCAAACACAGGGTTCCGATATCGGAACTGAAGCTTTCTTT.

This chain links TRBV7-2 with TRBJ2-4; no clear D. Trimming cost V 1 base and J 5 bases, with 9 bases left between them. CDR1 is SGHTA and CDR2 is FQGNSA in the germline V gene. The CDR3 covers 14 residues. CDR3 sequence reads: CASSLDMGENIQYF. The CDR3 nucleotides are TGTGCCAGCAGCTTAGATATGGGCGAAAACATTCAGTACTTC.

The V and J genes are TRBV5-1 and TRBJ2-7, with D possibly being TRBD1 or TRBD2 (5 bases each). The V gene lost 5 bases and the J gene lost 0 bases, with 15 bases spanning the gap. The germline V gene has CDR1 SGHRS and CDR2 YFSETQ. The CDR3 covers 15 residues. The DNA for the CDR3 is TGCGCCAGCAGACCCGGGACGCCAAGCTCCTACGAGCAGTACTTC. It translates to CASRPGTPSSYEQYF.

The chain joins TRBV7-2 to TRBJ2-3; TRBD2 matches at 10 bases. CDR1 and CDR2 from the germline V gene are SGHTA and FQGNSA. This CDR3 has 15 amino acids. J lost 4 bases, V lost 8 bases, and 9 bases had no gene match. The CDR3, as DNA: TGTGCCAGCGGCACCTCTAGCGGGAGCTCAGATACGCAGTATTTT. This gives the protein CASGTSSGSSDTQYF.

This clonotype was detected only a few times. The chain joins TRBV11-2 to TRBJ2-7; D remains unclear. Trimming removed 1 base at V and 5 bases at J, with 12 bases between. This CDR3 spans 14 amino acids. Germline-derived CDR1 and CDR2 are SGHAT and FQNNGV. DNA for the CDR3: TGTGCCAGCAGCTTAGGCCATCCCATCCACGAGCAGTACTTC. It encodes CASSLGHPIHEQYF.

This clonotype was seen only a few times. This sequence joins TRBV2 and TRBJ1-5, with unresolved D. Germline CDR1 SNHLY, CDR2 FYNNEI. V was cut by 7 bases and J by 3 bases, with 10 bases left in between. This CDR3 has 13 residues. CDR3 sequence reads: CASILEVNQPQHF. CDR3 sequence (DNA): TGTGCCAGCATCCTGGAAGTCAATCAGCCCCAGCATTTT.